This T cell receptor beta chain was recorded in a study of CD4 T cells in relation to SARS-CoV-2 and coronaviruses (dated by TCRdb to the early 2020s). Concerning the study at large: In the ViraFEST assay, PBMCs were cultured with antigen for about 9 days, after which TCR beta CDR3s were sequenced to identify clonal expansions specific to the antigen. A different TCR-beta assay, based on Illumina, was used to sequence expansion assays from other donors in the study. At the level of individual TCR clonotypes, the study measured memory CD4+ T cell crossreactivity between SARS-CoV-2 spike protein and common cold coronavirus spike proteins. The negative reference condition was either a culture with an HIV-1 Nef peptide pool or a culture with no peptide. Patient-derived lymphoblastoid cell lines were used to map the HLA restriction of shared crossreactive spike epitopes. Samples from a few pre-COVID donors and the naive versus memory experiments were sequenced with the Adaptive Biotechnologies TCR-sequencing kit; other data were Illumina-based. General study outcomes and caveats: Significantly weaker SARS-CoV-2-driven expansion was shown by crossreactive clones than by monoreactive clones, consistent with antigenic imprinting. Pre-pandemic and post-infection samples were not both contributed by any donor, so tracing of the source of pre-existing responses was limited. About 60% of donors had memory CD4+ clonotypes that crossrecognized SARS-CoV-2 and at least one common cold coronavirus spike. The study was limited by small numbers of patients and tested TCRs. Crossreactivity analysis centred on spike protein, so crossreactivity against other viral proteins was not assessed.

V is clipped by 4 bases and J by 7 bases, and the sequence between their germline boundaries is 4 bases long. From the cysteine up to the phenylalanine, the CDR3 has a length of 11 residues. CDR3 DNA is the only sequence kept; it has 33 bases, read in frame from the first base. CD4+ T cells from unexposed donors were collected before the COVID-19 pandemic (2011-2018). Following 10 days of culture, the EasySep CD4+ T cell isolation kit was used to isolate CD4+ T cells. Unexposed donor CD4+ T cells were tested for reactivity to SARS-CoV-2 S and N and four common cold coronavirus spike pools, as cell number allowed. Each well held 1.5 million to 2.5 million PBMCs cultured in IMDM containing 5% human AB serum and 10 IU/ml IL-2. Half of the culture medium was replaced with fresh IL-2-containing medium on days 3 and 7. Triplicate replicate wells were generally used for each peptide culture condition. The leukapheresis product for the unexposed donors was obtained through commercial purchase. PBMCs were isolated from leukapheresis product or whole blood by Ficoll-Paque PLUS gradient centrifugation. PBMCs were either cryopreserved at -140 degrees C or used fresh in the expansion assay. The QIAamp Micro DNA Kit was used to extract genomic DNA from the CD4+ T cells.

In regard to this clone: No cognate antigen has been identified for it. Base-call qualities are not available, and no considerably larger clone is one nucleotide away.

Receptor libraries were prepared by the immunoSEQ multiplex PCR assay. Per the original workflow: During preprocessing, nonproductive sequences were discarded, as were any CDR3s that did not begin with C, did not end with F or W, or were shorter than 7 amino acids. Antigen-specific clonotypes were called with the MANAFEST web app, based on expansion relative to reference and other culture wells. A clone was considered positive if the clone showed significant expansion compared with the reference culture in 2 of 3 replicate wells at an FDR below 0.05. To be called positive, a clone also had to show significant expansion compared with every other tandem well and an odds ratio greater than 5. CDR3 homology was quantified as pairwise Levenshtein distance, calculated with the stringdist R package after three terminal residues were trimmed from each end. TCRdb took this table from immuneACCESS and kept in-frame rearrangements with V and J called. Such tables lack part of the clones; where checked against another copy, unresolved V genes explain under half of the gap, and the rest is unexplained. V, J and clone size are those of that table, while D and trimming were read from the DNA. For this sample the table gives 20,000 to 25,000 clones, of which roughly 66% were detected only once. 9.5% to 11% of the sample comes from the top ten.

Rearrangement joined TRBV12-3 or TRBV12-4 to TRBJ2-2; a confident D gene designation cannot be given. The sequence was collected from a human donor in good health. Sequencing was carried out using CD4+ T cells from PBMCs, cultured in vitro. CDR3 reads: CASSSLGELFF. The DNA reads TGTGCCAGCAGTTCCCTCGGGGAGCTGTTTTTT.